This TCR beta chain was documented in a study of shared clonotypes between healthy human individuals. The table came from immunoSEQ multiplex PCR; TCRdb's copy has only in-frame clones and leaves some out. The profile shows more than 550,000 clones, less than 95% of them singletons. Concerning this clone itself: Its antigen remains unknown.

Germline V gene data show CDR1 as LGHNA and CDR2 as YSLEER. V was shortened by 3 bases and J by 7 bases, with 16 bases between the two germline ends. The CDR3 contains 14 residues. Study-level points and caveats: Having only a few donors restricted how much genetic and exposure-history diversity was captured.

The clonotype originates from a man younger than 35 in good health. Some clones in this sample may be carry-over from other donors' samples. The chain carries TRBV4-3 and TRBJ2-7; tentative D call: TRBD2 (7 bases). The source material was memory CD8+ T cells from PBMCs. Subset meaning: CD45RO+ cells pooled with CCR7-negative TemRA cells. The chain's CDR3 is CASSHVRGPREQYF. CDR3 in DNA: TGCGCCAGCAGCCATGTGCGGGGGCCAAGGGAGCAGTACTTC.